This TCR beta chain was sequenced in a study of blood T cell repertoires in COVID-19. The study recruited people aged about 18 to 89 years across under 25 US areas. For recovered donors of Cohort 3, there were two negative PCRs, clearance, or symptom resolution. The junction had 1 base not matched to a gene; V was cut back by 0 bases and J by 4 bases. Germline assignment: CDR1 SGHTA and CDR2 FQGNSA. The CDR3 runs to 14 residues. Measured with immunoSEQ multiplex PCR; TCRdb has only the in-frame clones, and not every one. There are more than 300,000 clones in the sample; 92% occur only once, and 15% to 20% lies in the top ten.

The TCR comes from a woman under 40 who had recovered from COVID-19. The chain couples TRBV7-2 to TRBJ2-5, with 8 bases aligning to TRBD1. Sequenced material: PBMCs or T cells enriched from blood (not recorded which). CDR3 sequence: CASSLAGQVETQYF. CDR3 DNA sequence: TGTGCCAGCAGCTTAGCGGGACAGGTAGAGACCCAGTACTTC.